The 24 T cell receptor beta chains below come from one sample, sequenced in a study of T cell clonality in common variable immunodeficiency. Points from the study as a whole: Reportedly, TCR beta sequences from common variable immunodeficiency showed fewer deletions and N-nucleotide insertions.

Using immunoSEQ multiplex PCR, the repertoire was profiled, and TCRdb retains in-frame clones only, with some absent. Singletons are absent from the sample, which has about 17,000 clones. Their specific antigens are unknown. Sample: peripheral blood mononuclear cells. The receptors derive from a human donor with common variable immunodeficiency.

This clone was observed many times. The read ends 3 residues shy of where the CDR3 ends; the end is completed using the germline J gene. The chain is built from TRBV6-2 or TRBV6-3 and TRBJ2-1; TRBD2 might be the D (6 bases). The CDR3 is made up of 16 amino acids. Germline CDR1 and CDR2: MNHEY and SVGEGT. V lost 6 bases, J lost 9 bases, and 24 bases lay in between. The sequenced part of the CDR3 DNA is TGTGCCAGCAGGCCCTTGGGGCCGGAGGGGCTCGTTGAG. Translated, it gives CASRPLGPEGLVE. The full-length CDR3 reads as CASRPLGPEGLVEQFF.

This clone showed up many times. The read terminates 3 residues before the CDR3 end, so the remaining end is supplied by the germline J gene. This rearrangement joins TRBV5-4 to TRBJ2-3, with a possible D match to TRBD2 (6 bases). V lost 4 bases, J lost 0 bases, and 15 bases lay in between. CDR1 is SGHNT and CDR2 is YYREEE in the germline V gene (reference sequence). The CDR3 sequence is 16 residues long. Incomplete CDR3 DNA: TGTGCCAGCAGCAACCGGGACTCTCCTAGCACAGATACG. This encodes CASSNRDSPSTDT. The CDR3 as a whole reads CASSNRDSPSTDTQYF.

This clone was recorded a few times. With the read ending 3 residues before the CDR3 end, the germline J gene is used to fill in that end. The chain has TRBV7-9 and TRBJ2-7; no firm D call. Germline CDR1 SEHNR, CDR2 FQNEAQ (reference sequence). Trimming pared 4 bases from V and 1 base from J, leaving 8 bases between. The CDR3 totals 13 residues. CDR3 sequence reads: CASSSPQSYEQYF. The CDR3 DNA, read in part, is TGTGCCAGCAGCTCCCCCCAGTCCTACGAG.

This clone has ten or more counts. The read terminates 3 residues ahead of where the CDR3 ends, so the germline J gene completes it. The V call is TRBV5-1, the J call TRBJ1-1; no clear D gene. The germline V gene has CDR1 SGHRS and CDR2 YFSETQ. CDR3 length: 14 amino acids. V was clipped by 4 bases and J by 1 base, with 11 bases between them. The sequenced CDR3 bases are TGCGCCAGCAGCCAGACTGCGTCGAACACTGAA. Protein sequence: CASSQTASNTE. The complete CDR3 sequence is CASSQTASNTEAFF.

This clone came up many times. The DNA ends 3 residues before the CDR3 does, and the rest of the CDR3 is filled in from the germline J gene. The chain employs TRBV19 and TRBJ1-1, with D possibly TRBD1 on 5 matching bases. The CDR3 sequence is 15 residues long. The germline CDR1 and CDR2 sequences are LNHDA and SQIVND (reference sequence). V gave up 4 bases and J gave up 5 bases, with 17 bases separating them. The sequenced part of the CDR3 DNA is TGTGCCAGTAGTAAGGAAGGGGCACGAGGGACTGAA. This codes for CASSKEGARGTE. The whole CDR3 region reads CASSKEGARGTEAFF.

The sample holds a few counts of this clone. With the read ending 3 residues before the CDR3 end, the germline J gene is used to fill in that end. The chain recombines TRBV2 with TRBJ2-2, with 10 positions matching TRBD2. Trimming removed 6 bases from V and 5 bases from J; junction bases left unmatched: 6. There are 15 residues in the CDR3. Germline CDR1 is SNHLY and CDR2 is FYNNEI. The chain's CDR3 is CASRLGLAATGELFF. CDR3 DNA, as far as it was read: TGTGCCAGCAGACTAGGACTAGCGGCTACCGGGGAG.

This clone was counted between two and nine times. Read data end 3 residues before the CDR3 end; the end is taken from the germline J gene. This rearrangement joins TRBV7-2 to TRBJ1-6; 8 nucleotides agree with TRBD1. Germline V CDR1 and CDR2: SGHTA, FQGNSA. The CDR3 is made up of 12 amino acids. The CDR3 loop reads CASSLDRGPLHF. Partial CDR3 DNA: TGTGCCAGCAGCTTAGACAGGGGGCCC.

In its sample, this clone was seen many times. Read sequence stops 3 residues before the CDR3 end, and the germline J gene provides the missing end. This chain connects TRBV18 to TRBJ1-2; 7 bases agree with TRBD1. The length of the CDR3 is 15 residues. Germline loops: CDR1 KGHSH, CDR2 LQKENI. After removal of 0 bases from V and 7 bases from J, the junction contained 8 bases not matched to a gene. The part of the CDR3 DNA that was read is TGTGCCAGCTCACCACCCGGACAGGAGACGGCTGGC. Translation gives CASSPPGQETAG. In full, the CDR3 is CASSPPGQETAGYTF.

This clone was observed many times. Read data end 3 residues before the CDR3 end; the end is taken from the germline J gene. This chain connects TRBV5-1 to TRBJ1-1; no reliable D call. CDR3 length equals 14 residues. Trimming removed 0 bases from V and 3 bases from J, with 9 bases in between. Germline V gene sequence: CDR1 SGHRS, CDR2 YFSETQ. Partial CDR3 DNA: TGCGCCAGCAGCTTGGTATTCGGGGACACTGAA. It yields the protein CASSLVFGDTE. The whole CDR3 sequence reads CASSLVFGDTEAFF.

Worth noting for this clone: The read finishes 3 residues shy of the CDR3 end, and the germline J gene is used to complete it. The chain is built from TRBV7-9 and TRBJ2-3; no clear D gene. Per germline, CDR1 SEHNR and CDR2 FQNEAQ (reference sequence). Trimming took off 5 bases at V and 4 bases at J, with 10 bases between the two ends. CDR3 length: 13 residues. The covered CDR3 bases are TGTGCCAGCAGCCTCCCTCCCGCAGATACG. It translates to CASSLPPADT. The entire CDR3 is CASSLPPADTQYF.

This clone was counted many times. The junction departs from the called germline gene at one end, perhaps through a read error. The part of the CDR3 DNA that was read is TGCGCCAGCAGCCAAGTTAGGGGGTACGAG. Residues: CASSQVRGYE. The complete CDR3 sequence is CASSQVRGYEQYF. The V gene is TRBV4-2, the J gene TRBJ2-7; D possibly corresponds to TRBD1 (6 bases). Read data end 3 residues before the CDR3 end; the end is taken from the germline J gene. The germline V gene encodes CDR1 LGHNA and CDR2 YNFKEQ. The CDR3 has 13 residues.

This clone was observed a handful of times. The read ends 3 residues before the CDR3 terminus; that terminus is restored from the germline J gene. The genes are TRBV2 and TRBJ1-4, with a weak D call TRBD1 (5 bases). The CDR3 is 13 residues long. V was pared by 8 bases and J by 3 bases, with 10 bases between. The germline V gene encodes CDR1 SNHLY and CDR2 FYNNEI. The part of the CDR3 DNA that was read is TGTGCCAGCGCCGACAGAGCTAATGAAAAA. Its translation: CASADRANEK. The whole CDR3 region reads CASADRANEKLFF.

This clone has more than one count but fewer than ten. The read ends 3 residues before the CDR3 terminus; that terminus is restored from the germline J gene. The chain links TRBV7-3 to TRBJ2-7; TRBD1 might be the D (6 bases). With 3 bases removed from V and 4 bases from J, the gap between germline ends came to 10 bases. The CDR3 is made up of 13 amino acids. The germline V gene encodes CDR1 SGHTA and CDR2 FQGTGA. Here the CDR3 reads CASSLSGQYEQYF. The sequenced CDR3 bases are TGTGCCAGCAGCTTGAGCGGACAGTACGAG.

A few counts support this clone. Coverage ceases 3 residues before the CDR3 finishes, and the germline J gene fills in the end. The V call is TRBV5-1, the J call TRBJ2-7; D perhaps matches TRBD1 (5 bases). CDR3 size: 15 residues. Germline assignment: CDR1 SGHRS and CDR2 YFSETQ. Trimming took 4 bases from V and 4 from J, leaving 18 bases between them. The CDR3 here is CASSPRQGPVYEQYF. CDR3 bases read: TGCGCCAGCAGCCCAAGGCAGGGTCCAGTTTACGAG. Variable domain in full (rest from reference TRBV5-1 and TRBJ2-7): KAGVTQTPRYLIKTRGQQVTLSCSPISGHRSVSWYQQTPGQGLQFLFEYFSETQRNKGNFPGRFSGRQFSNSRSEMNVSTLELGDSALYLCASSPRQGPVYEQYFGPGTRLTVT.

This clone was counted a few times. The read comes to an end 3 residues before the CDR3 does, leaving the germline J gene to fill in the end. V and J are TRBV20-1 and TRBJ1-5; TRBD1 is a possible D gene (5 bases). V was shortened by 1 base and J by 1 base, with 11 bases between the two germline ends. CDR1 is DFQATT, CDR2 SNEGSKA, per germline (reference sequence). The CDR3 contains 15 residues. The DNA read from the CDR3 is TGCAGTGCTAGAGGAGGGGAGGTGAGCAATCAGCCC. Translation: CSARGGEVSNQP. The entire CDR3 reads CSARGGEVSNQPQHF.

By share of the sample, this clone is medium-sized (0.01 to 0.1%). Coverage ceases 3 residues before the CDR3 finishes, and the germline J gene fills in the end. V and J are TRBV4-1 and TRBJ1-3; a weak D match, TRBD1 (5 bases). The CDR3 has 14 residues. CDR1 and CDR2 (germline): MGHRA, YSYEKL. Trimming left V 0 bases short and J 4 bases short, with 7 bases between. CDR3 amino acids: CASSQEHRGNTIYF. Partial CDR3 DNA: TGCGCCAGCAGCCAAGAACACAGGGGAAACACC.

This clone was picked up a small number of times. The CDR3 is cut off 3 residues early in the read; its end comes from the germline J gene. This rearrangement joins TRBV5-1 to TRBJ2-5; 10 nucleotides match TRBD2. The CDR3 sequence is 16 residues long. The J segment lost 4 bases and the V segment lost 6 bases, leaving 12 bases of the junction unmatched. Germline CDR1 is SGHRS and CDR2 is YFSETQ. The CDR3 here is CASTERLAGPGETQYF. The DNA read from the CDR3 is TGCGCCAGCACCGAGAGACTAGCGGGCCCGGGAGAGACC.

This clone was seen at least ten times. Other DNA sequences in this sample translate to the same CDR3. The CDR3 spells CASSKVQQGSKNIQYF. The covered CDR3 bases are TGTGCCAGTAGTAAGGTCCAACAGGGTAGTAAAAACATT. The chain is built from TRBV19 and TRBJ2-4; tentatively, D is TRBD1 (6 bases). The read terminates 3 residues before the CDR3 end, so the remaining end is supplied by the germline J gene. Trimming cost V 4 bases and J 4 bases, with 17 bases left between them. Germline CDR1 is LNHDA and CDR2 is SQIVND (reference sequence). The CDR3 has 16 amino acids.

This clone appeared a few times. The CDR3 end falls 3 residues outside the read, so it is completed with the germline J gene. The chain has TRBV2 and TRBJ1-1, with a tentative D call TRBD1 (5 bases). The CDR3 extends over 13 amino acids. CDR1 is SNHLY and CDR2 is FYNNEI in the germline V gene. The V and J ends lost 6 bases and 4 bases respectively, with 12 bases between them. CDR3 DNA (partial): TGTGCCAGCAGATCCAGGGTTGGCACTGAA. Protein sequence: CASRSRVGTE. The entire CDR3 sequence reads CASRSRVGTEAFF.

This clone was found a few times. The read falls 3 residues short of the CDR3 end, and the missing part is taken from the germline J gene. This chain links TRBV19 with TRBJ1-1, with D perhaps TRBD1 (6 bases). Germline V lookup: CDR1 LNHDA, CDR2 SQIVND (reference sequence). The ends were cut back, 7 bases at V and 7 bases at J, with 19 bases in the middle. This CDR3 comprises 14 residues. This CDR3 reads CASTRTVPLGEAFF. The sequenced CDR3 bases are TGTGCCAGTACCCGGACAGTCCCTTTGGGTGAA.

On this clone itself: The CDR3 extends 3 residues past the end of the read, so its final part is completed from the germline J gene. V and J are TRBV30 and TRBJ2-1; D is uncertain. Trimming shortened V by 5 bases and J by 8 bases, and 13 bases separated the two germline ends. Per the germline V gene, CDR1 is GTSNPN and CDR2 is SVGIG (reference sequence). The length of the CDR3 is 12 residues. The CDR3 bases that were read are TGTGCCTGGGAGCCGTCGAGAGATGAG. This codes for CAWEPSRDE. The whole CDR3 sequence is CAWEPSRDEQFF.

This clone was observed many times. The observed sequence ends 3 residues before the CDR3 terminus, with the missing tail filled in from the germline J gene. The V call is TRBV10-3, the J call TRBJ2-2, with TRBD2 as a possible D gene (6 bases). This CDR3 spans 12 amino acids. Trimming stripped 8 bases from V and 4 bases from J, with 8 bases between. Germline V gene data show CDR1 as ENHRY and CDR2 as SYGVKD. The CDR3 sequence: CAIGGFTGELFF. The covered CDR3 bases are TGTGCCATCGGAGGGTTCACCGGGGAG.

This clone occurred many times. The CDR3 extends 3 residues past the end of the read, so its final part is completed from the germline J gene. The rearrangement uses TRBV19 and TRBJ1-5; perhaps TRBD1 as D (5 bases). Trimming pared 6 bases from V and 0 bases from J, leaving 18 bases between. The germline V gene encodes CDR1 LNHDA and CDR2 SQIVND (reference sequence). This CDR3 comprises 17 residues. CDR3 amino acids: CASSPGPALTSNQPQHF. The CDR3 DNA, read in part, is TGTGCCAGTAGCCCAGGGCCCGCATTGACTAGCAATCAGCCC.

Many counts were recorded for this clone. The CDR3 end lies 3 residues beyond the end of the read and is filled in from the germline J gene. The rearrangement links TRBV20-1 to TRBJ1-1; possibly TRBD1 for D (5 bases). The length of the CDR3 is 12 residues. Germline assignment: CDR1 DFQATT and CDR2 SNEGSKA (reference sequence). V lost 4 bases and J lost 3, with 9 bases in between. The covered CDR3 bases are TGCAGTGCTAAGAGGGGAGACACTGAA. Its translation is CSAKRGDTE. The full CDR3 protein is CSAKRGDTEAFF.